A selection of T cell receptor beta chains follows, all from one sample in a study of identical twins. One entry per CDR3 protein, called by TCRdb with MiXCR from the 5' RACE reads. Of 1,800,000 or so distinct CDR3 sequences in the sample, 32% were seen once. Sequenced sample: cord blood. These receptors were collected from a newborn girl in good health. The CDR3 runs from the conserved cysteine through the conserved F or W. D genes are given only for firm matches. The listing skips clone size in some rows; elsewhere it reads once, few, many or a size class.

v_call: TRBV29-1
j_call: TRBJ2-5
clone_size: few
d_call: .
cdr3_nt: TGCAGCGTTGAAGGACGGGACTTCTACAATGAGCAGTACTTC
cdr3_aa: CSVEGRDFYNEQYF

v_call: TRBV4-2
j_call: TRBJ2-7
clone_size: .
d_call: .
cdr3_nt: TGTGCCAGCAGCCAAGAAGGTGGGAGCCAGTACTTC
cdr3_aa: CASSQEGGSQYF

v_call: TRBV20-1
j_call: TRBJ1-1
clone_size: .
d_call: .
cdr3_nt: TGCAGTGCTAGGGGGACAAGGCACAACACTGAAGCTTTCTTT
cdr3_aa: CSARGTRHNTEAFF

v_call: TRBV20-1
j_call: TRBJ1-2
clone_size: .
d_call: .
cdr3_nt: TGCAGTGCTCGCTACAAAGGGTCTAACTATGGCTACACCTTC
cdr3_aa: CSARYKGSNYGYTF

v_call: TRBV25-1
j_call: TRBJ2-1
clone_size: .
d_call: TRBD1
cdr3_nt: TGTGCCAGCAGTGAAGGGGACAGGGGGATCAATGAGCAGTTCTTC
cdr3_aa: CASSEGDRGINEQFF

v_call: TRBV6-5
j_call: TRBJ2-4
clone_size: .
d_call: TRBD2
cdr3_nt: TGTGCCAGCAGTTACTCGAGGGGACTAGCTAAGGTGGATGAGCAGTACTTC
cdr3_aa: CASSYSRGLAKVDEQYF

v_call: TRBV27
j_call: TRBJ1-5
clone_size: .
d_call: .
cdr3_nt: TGTGCCAGCAGTTTATACGGGGACTTGGGCAATCAGCCCCAGCATTTT
cdr3_aa: CASSLYGDLGNQPQHF

v_call: TRBV6-6
j_call: TRBJ1-5
clone_size: few
d_call: .
cdr3_nt: TGTGCCAGCAGTTACTCGGAAAGGGGGAGAAATCAGCCCCAGCATTTT
cdr3_aa: CASSYSERGRNQPQHF

v_call: TRBV9
j_call: TRBJ2-3
clone_size: few
d_call: TRBD2
cdr3_nt: TGTGCCAGCAGCGCCCTTACCACTAGCGGGGATGCAGATACGCAGTATTTT
cdr3_aa: CASSALTTSGDADTQYF

v_call: TRBV5-1
j_call: TRBJ2-7
clone_size: many
d_call: TRBD2
cdr3_nt: TGCGCCAGCCGAGCGGGAGACTTTTACGAGCAGTACTTC
cdr3_aa: CASRAGDFYEQYF

v_call: TRBV4-1
j_call: TRBJ2-1
clone_size: many
d_call: TRBD2
cdr3_nt: TGCGCCAGCAGCCCCCTGGGACTAGCGCCGAATGAGCAGTTCTTC
cdr3_aa: CASSPLGLAPNEQFF

v_call: TRBV20-1
j_call: TRBJ2-3
clone_size: .
d_call: TRBD2
cdr3_nt: TGCAATGCCCCTAGCGGAGGGAACACAGATACGCAGTATTTT
cdr3_aa: CNAPSGGNTDTQYF

v_call: TRBV12-3/TRBV12-4
j_call: TRBJ2-3
clone_size: few
d_call: TRBD2
cdr3_nt: TGTGCCAGCAGTTCCCTAGCGGGTCGGCGCACAGATACGCAGTATTTT
cdr3_aa: CASSSLAGRRTDTQYF

v_call: TRBV12-3/TRBV12-4
j_call: TRBJ2-5
clone_size: .
d_call: .
cdr3_nt: TGTGCCAGCAGACGTCAGGGCGGGCAGTACTTC
cdr3_aa: CASRRQGGQYF

v_call: TRBV29-1
j_call: TRBJ2-7
clone_size: many
d_call: TRBD2
cdr3_nt: TGCAGCGTGAGTAGCGGGAGAGCCTACGAGCAGTACTTC
cdr3_aa: CSVSSGRAYEQYF

v_call: TRBV5-1
j_call: TRBJ2-3
clone_size: .
d_call: TRBD2
cdr3_nt: TGCGCCAGCAGCTCGACTAGCGGCACAGATGCGCAGTATTTT
cdr3_aa: CASSSTSGTDAQYF

v_call: TRBV3-1
j_call: TRBJ1-6
clone_size: .
d_call: .
cdr3_nt: TGTGCCAGCAGCATACGGGACACCTCACCCCTCCACTTT
cdr3_aa: CASSIRDTSPLHF

v_call: TRBV27
j_call: TRBJ1-2
clone_size: few
d_call: .
cdr3_nt: TGTGCCAGCAGTTTATTGGGTGGAGGGGCCAGGGGAAACTATGGCTACACCTTC
cdr3_aa: CASSLLGGGARGNYGYTF

v_call: TRBV12-3/TRBV12-4
j_call: TRBJ2-1
clone_size: many
d_call: .
cdr3_nt: TGTGCCAGCAGTCATACCGGGTCAAGATCAATCAATGAGCAGTTCTTC
cdr3_aa: CASSHTGSRSINEQFF

v_call: TRBV4-1
j_call: TRBJ1-5
clone_size: .
d_call: .
cdr3_nt: TGCGCCAGCAGCCAAGAGGAGAGGGCACAGCCCCAGCATTTT
cdr3_aa: CASSQEERAQPQHF

v_call: TRBV2
j_call: TRBJ2-1
clone_size: .
d_call: .
cdr3_nt: TGTGCCAGCACCTCACGAGGGCTTAATGAGCAGTTCTTC
cdr3_aa: CASTSRGLNEQFF

v_call: TRBV28
j_call: TRBJ2-7
clone_size: .
d_call: .
cdr3_nt: TGTGCCAGCAGTTTAACGGGGGAGAGGAACGAGCAGTACTTC
cdr3_aa: CASSLTGERNEQYF

v_call: TRBV4-1
j_call: TRBJ2-3
clone_size: .
d_call: TRBD1
cdr3_nt: TGCACCAGCAGCCAAGGGACAGGGAGCACAGATACGCAGTATTTT
cdr3_aa: CTSSQGTGSTDTQYF

v_call: TRBV28
j_call: TRBJ1-6
clone_size: .
d_call: TRBD1
cdr3_nt: TGTGCCAGTAGTTTTGGGGACAGGGATAATTCACCCCTCCACTTT
cdr3_aa: CASSFGDRDNSPLHF

v_call: TRBV5-1
j_call: TRBJ2-1
clone_size: many
d_call: TRBD2
cdr3_nt: TGCGCCAGCAGCCTTGACCCGATGGGACTAGGCAACAATGAGCAGTTCTTC
cdr3_aa: CASSLDPMGLGNNEQFF

v_call: TRBV6-5
j_call: TRBJ2-2
clone_size: .
d_call: .
cdr3_nt: TGTGCCAGCCGACGCACCACCGGGGAGCTGTTTTTT
cdr3_aa: CASRRTTGELFF

v_call: TRBV9
j_call: TRBJ1-1
clone_size: .
d_call: .
cdr3_nt: TGTGCCAGCAGCGTAGGTAGTCAACCTTTGAACACTGAAGCTTTCTTT
cdr3_aa: CASSVGSQPLNTEAFF

v_call: TRBV6-1
j_call: TRBJ1-5
clone_size: few
d_call: .
cdr3_nt: TGTGCCAGCAGTGAAAGAGGGGTTAGCAATCAGCCCCAGCATTTT
cdr3_aa: CASSERGVSNQPQHF

v_call: TRBV24-1
j_call: TRBJ2-3
clone_size: few
d_call: TRBD2
cdr3_nt: TGTGCCACCAGTGATTTGGCCAGCGGGAGAGCAGATACGCAGTATTTT
cdr3_aa: CATSDLASGRADTQYF

v_call: TRBV27
j_call: TRBJ2-1
clone_size: few
d_call: TRBD2
cdr3_nt: TGTGCCAGCAGTTTCCGTATTCCGGGACTAGGGGCGAATGAGCAGTTCTTC
cdr3_aa: CASSFRIPGLGANEQFF

v_call: TRBV2
j_call: TRBJ1-6
clone_size: .
d_call: TRBD1
cdr3_nt: TGTGCCAGCAGTGAAAGGCAGGGGGAAGATTCACCCCTCCACTTT
cdr3_aa: CASSERQGEDSPLHF

v_call: TRBV6-5
j_call: TRBJ1-2
clone_size: few
d_call: .
cdr3_nt: TGTGCCAGCAGTTACTCGCTCGTCTATGGCTACACCTTC
cdr3_aa: CASSYSLVYGYTF

v_call: TRBV20-1
j_call: TRBJ2-3
clone_size: .
d_call: TRBD2
cdr3_nt: TGCAGTGCTAGAGATGGGGGGGGATGGAGCACAGATACGCAGTATTTT
cdr3_aa: CSARDGGGWSTDTQYF

v_call: TRBV11-2
j_call: TRBJ1-1
clone_size: .
d_call: .
cdr3_nt: TGTGCCAGCAGCTACAAGAATTTTATGAACACTGAAGCTTTCTTT
cdr3_aa: CASSYKNFMNTEAFF

v_call: TRBV5-1
j_call: TRBJ1-5
clone_size: few
d_call: .
cdr3_nt: TGCGCCAGCAGCCGGGAATCGGGAAGCAATCAGCCCCAGCATTTT
cdr3_aa: CASSRESGSNQPQHF

v_call: TRBV4-1
j_call: TRBJ2-2
clone_size: .
d_call: .
cdr3_nt: TGCGCCAGCAACGACCCTCTAACAGGGAAAACCGGGGAGCTGTTTTTT
cdr3_aa: CASNDPLTGKTGELFF

v_call: TRBV3-1
j_call: TRBJ2-1
clone_size: many
d_call: .
cdr3_nt: TGTGCCAGCAGCCAAGACACCTACAATGAGCAGTTCTTC
cdr3_aa: CASSQDTYNEQFF

v_call: TRBV20-1
j_call: TRBJ2-1
clone_size: .
d_call: .
cdr3_nt: TGCAGTGCTAGAGTGGGGACCCCAACCTACAATGAGCAGTTCTTC
cdr3_aa: CSARVGTPTYNEQFF

v_call: TRBV28
j_call: TRBJ2-1
clone_size: many
d_call: TRBD2
cdr3_nt: TGTGCCAGCAGTTTAACAGCGGGAGTCTCGAATGAGCAGTTCTTC
cdr3_aa: CASSLTAGVSNEQFF

v_call: TRBV9
j_call: TRBJ2-7
clone_size: .
d_call: .
cdr3_nt: TGTGCCAGCAGCGTTAACCTAGCCGACCACGAGCAGTACTTC
cdr3_aa: CASSVNLADHEQYF

v_call: TRBV20-1
j_call: TRBJ2-4
clone_size: .
d_call: .
cdr3_nt: TGCAGTGCTAGAGATCGTTGGTCCCGCCGGGCCAATGAGCAGTACTTC
cdr3_aa: CSARDRWSRRANEQYF

v_call: TRBV21-1
j_call: TRBJ1-2
clone_size: many
d_call: .
cdr3_nt: TGTGCCAGCAGCAAAAAAATGGACAACTATGGCTACACCTTC
cdr3_aa: CASSKKMDNYGYTF

v_call: TRBV5-1
j_call: TRBJ2-7
clone_size: few
d_call: TRBD2
cdr3_nt: TGCGCCAGCAGCCCCGGACTAGCGGACAGCTCCTACGAGCAGTACTTC
cdr3_aa: CASSPGLADSSYEQYF

v_call: TRBV28
j_call: TRBJ1-2
clone_size: .
d_call: .
cdr3_nt: TGTGCCAGCAGTTTTCAGGATCGGGATCACCTCTATGGCTACACCTTC
cdr3_aa: CASSFQDRDHLYGYTF

v_call: TRBV5-1
j_call: TRBJ1-5
clone_size: .
d_call: TRBD1
cdr3_nt: TGCGCCAGCAGCTTGAGGGACAGAAAGGGTTATTATAGCAATCAGCCCCAGCATTTT
cdr3_aa: CASSLRDRKGYYSNQPQHF

v_call: TRBV20-1
j_call: TRBJ1-1
clone_size: .
d_call: TRBD1
cdr3_nt: TGCAGTGCTAGACAGGGGGCCACGAACACTGAAGCTTTCTTT
cdr3_aa: CSARQGATNTEAFF

v_call: TRBV20-1
j_call: TRBJ1-1
clone_size: .
d_call: .
cdr3_nt: TGCAGTGCTTCGGGACACCCTAACACTGAAGCTTTCTTT
cdr3_aa: CSASGHPNTEAFF